The 27 T cell receptor beta chains below all came from one sample that was sequenced in a study of T cell clonality in common variable immunodeficiency. Some clones are missing from TCRdb's copy, which holds only in-frame ones; the method was immunoSEQ multiplex PCR. The table lists about 43,000 clones, with no singletons. The sample comprised peripheral blood mononuclear cells. Receptors originate from a person aged 18-70 years in good health.

Many counts were recorded for this clone. An end of the junction differs from the germline gene, which may be a read error. The observed sequence ends 3 residues before the CDR3 terminus, with the missing tail filled in from the germline J gene. The V gene is TRBV30, the J gene TRBJ2-7; D perhaps matches TRBD1 (6 bases). Germline-derived CDR1 and CDR2 are GTSNPN and SVGIG (reference sequence). The CDR3 is 16 amino acids. The CDR3 spells CAGSQGSKHFPYEQYF. The DNA read from the CDR3 is TGTGCCGGGAGCCAGGGGTCCAAGCATTTTCCCTACGAG.

This clone was observed at least ten times. The CDR3 end lies 3 residues beyond the end of the read and is filled in from the germline J gene. V gene TRBV20-1 combines with J gene TRBJ2-1, with D maybe TRBD2 (5 bases). The CDR3 length is 14 residues. In germline, CDR1 is DFQATT, CDR2 SNEGSKA (reference sequence). Trimming left V 0 bases short and J 9 bases short, with 15 bases between. The CDR3 loop reads CSARDLSLAGEQFF. The CDR3 bases that were read are TGCAGTGCTAGAGACCTCTCTTTGGCGGGTGAG.

This clone was observed many times. The sequence runs out 3 residues before the end of the CDR3; the remainder is reconstructed from the germline J gene. V is TRBV5-6 and J is TRBJ2-1; D unclear. Trimming pared 1 base from V and 6 bases from J, leaving 5 bases between. CDR3 length: 12 amino acids. The germline V gene has CDR1 SGHDT and CDR2 YYEEEE. The CDR3 region is CASSLSSNEQFF. CDR3 DNA (partial): TGTGCCAGCAGCTTGAGTAGCAATGAG.

This clone has ten or more counts. Read data end 3 residues before the CDR3 end; the end is taken from the germline J gene. The chain couples TRBV10-3 to TRBJ1-1, with 10 bases lining up with TRBD1. The CDR3 has 15 amino acids. From germline, CDR1 is ENHRY and CDR2 SYGVKD. The CDR3 DNA, read in part, is TGTGCCATCAGTGAGTCGTTAAGGACAGGGGGAAAA. Encoded protein: CAISESLRTGGK. The whole CDR3 sequence is CAISESLRTGGKAFF.

This clone was picked up many times. The sequenced fragment ends 3 residues before the CDR3 boundary, so the rest is inferred from the germline J gene. The gene calls are TRBV5-6 and TRBJ1-1, with 9 positions matching TRBD1. After removal of 1 base from V and 3 bases from J, the junction contained 4 bases not matched to a gene. There are 15 residues in the CDR3. Germline V gives CDR1 SGHDT, CDR2 YYEEEE. CDR3 bases read: TGTGCCAGCAGCTTGTACAGGGGGCTGCACACTGAA. It codes for CASSLYRGLHTE. The complete CDR3 reads CASSLYRGLHTEAFF. The full variable domain, completed using reference TRBV5-6 and TRBJ1-1, is DAGVTQSPTHLIKTRGQQVTLRCSPKSGHDTVSWYQQALGQGPQFIFQYYEEEERQRGNFPDRFSGHQFPNYSSELNVNALLLGDSALYLCASSLYRGLHTEAFFGQGTRLTVV.

This clone has at least ten counts. The read terminates 3 residues before the CDR3 end, so the remaining end is supplied by the germline J gene. The rearrangement links TRBV5-6 to TRBJ2-1; 7 bases map to TRBD1. The CDR3 has 15 amino acids. Germline values: CDR1 SGHDT, CDR2 YYEEEE. V gave up 1 base and J gave up 0 bases; unmatched junction bases: 1. The CDR3 bases that were read are TGTGCCAGCAGCTTGAGACAGGGCTCCTACAATGAG. Its translation is CASSLRQGSYNE. In full, the CDR3 is CASSLRQGSYNEQFF.

This clone was seen at least ten times. Incomplete CDR3 DNA: TGCGCCAGCAGCCAGGGGGACAGGGAAGATGAAAAG. Protein: CASSQGDREDEK. The CDR3 as a whole reads CASSQGDREDEKLFF. The chain is built from TRBV5-1 and TRBJ2-2; 9 bases are shared with TRBD1. From the germline J gene comes the end of the CDR3, since the read stops 3 residues before it. This CDR3 is 15 amino acids long. Germline V gene lookup returns CDR1 SGHRS and CDR2 YFSETQ.

This clone has a count of ten or more. The read is 3 residues too short to cover the CDR3 end, so that end is filled in from the germline J gene. The V call is TRBV5-1, the J call TRBJ2-6; D is perhaps TRBD1 (6 bases). Germline lookup yields CDR1 SGHRS and CDR2 YFSETQ. Trimming removed 6 bases at V and 0 bases at J, with 10 bases between. This CDR3 has 15 amino acids. CDR3 region: CASTQGPSGANVLTF. The part of the CDR3 DNA that was read is TGCGCCAGCACACAGGGTCCCTCTGGGGCCAACGTC. The whole variable domain, remainder taken from reference TRBV5-1 and TRBJ2-6, is KAGVTQTPRYLIKTRGQQVTLSCSPISGHRSVSWYQQTPGQGLQFLFEYFSETQRNKGNFPGRFSGRQFSNSRSEMNVSTLELGDSALYLCASTQGPSGANVLTFGAGSRLTVL.

As for this clone: This may be a read error: a much more frequent sequence differs by one nucleotide. The read falls 3 residues short of the CDR3 end, and the missing part is taken from the germline J gene. The chain is built from TRBV18 and TRBJ2-5; 10 bases agree with TRBD2. Germline V gene lookup returns CDR1 KGHSH and CDR2 LQKENI. The CDR3 loop spans 15 amino acids. The CDR3 spells CASSPGLALTDTQYF. CDR3 DNA, as far as it was read: TGTGCCAGCTCACCGGGACTAGCGCTCACAGATACC. Combining the CDR3 with reference TRBV18 and TRBJ2-5 gives the whole variable domain NAGVMQNPRHLVRRRGQEARLRCSPMKGHSHVYWYRQLPEEGLKFMVYLQKENIIDESGMPKERFSAEFPKEGPSILRIQQVVRGDSAAYFCASSPGLALTDTQYFGPGTRLLVL.

There are many counts of this clone. From the germline J gene comes the end of the CDR3, since the read stops 3 residues before it. The J gene is TRBJ2-7, the V gene TRBV18, with 10 nucleotides matching TRBD1. From germline, CDR1 is KGHSH and CDR2 LQKENI. Germline trimming cut 3 bases from V and 6 bases from J; bases unmatched to any gene: 2. CDR3 length equals 13 residues. The CDR3 bases that were read are TGTGCCAGCTCACCGGGGACAGGGGTCGAG. Translation: CASSPGTGVE. The whole CDR3 sequence is CASSPGTGVEQYF.

This clone was picked up many times. The CDR3 extends 3 residues past the end of the read, so its final part is completed from the germline J gene. The V call is TRBV30, the J call TRBJ1-1; 7 nucleotides line up with TRBD1. Germline V CDR1 and CDR2: GTSNPN, SVGIG (reference sequence). Trimming removed 3 bases from V and 0 bases from J; junction bases left unmatched: 4. The CDR3 totals 14 residues. CDR3 region: CAWSPDRVNTEAFF. Partial CDR3 DNA: TGTGCCTGGAGCCCTGACAGGGTGAACACTGAA. Full variable domain (remainder filled in from reference TRBV30 and TRBJ1-1): SQTIHQWPATLVQPVGSPLSLECTVEGTSNPNLYWYRQAAGRGLQLLFYSVGIGQISSEVPQNLSASRPQDRQFILSSKKLLLSDSGFYLCAWSPDRVNTEAFFGQGTRLTVV.

There are many counts of this clone. The read ends 3 residues early relative to the CDR3; the germline J gene fills the gap. The chain is built from TRBV5-1 and TRBJ1-1; D is possibly TRBD1 (5 bases). V gave up 1 base and J gave up 3 bases, with 10 bases separating them. This CDR3 comprises 14 residues. CDR1 and CDR2 from the germline V gene are SGHRS and YFSETQ. Incomplete CDR3 DNA: TGCGCCAGCAGCTTGTTTCCCAGGGACACTGAA. It yields the protein CASSLFPRDTE. The entire CDR3 protein reads CASSLFPRDTEAFF.

This clone was picked up many times. The CDR3 end is not reached by the read, which stops 3 residues before it; the germline J gene fills it in. This chain joins TRBV20-1 and TRBJ2-7; tentatively, D is TRBD1 (6 bases). Germline values: CDR1 DFQATT, CDR2 SNEGSKA (reference sequence). Deletions cut 0 bases from V and 3 bases from J, with 9 bases between. The CDR3 is made up of 13 amino acids. CDR3: CSARDSRGYEQYF. The CDR3 bases that were read are TGCAGTGCTAGAGATTCCAGGGGCTACGAG.

This clone was picked up many times. The CDR3: CASSPPSSGRKHEQFF. CDR3 bases read: TGTGCCAGCTCACCACCCTCTAGCGGGAGGAAGCATGAG. This chain uses TRBV18 with TRBJ2-1; 11 bases fit TRBD2. The CDR3 end is not reached by the read, which stops 3 residues before it; the germline J gene fills it in. Per the germline V gene, CDR1 is KGHSH and CDR2 is LQKENI. The CDR3 consists of 16 residues. Germline trimming cut 0 bases from V and 8 bases from J; bases unmatched to any gene: 6.

In its sample, this clone was seen many times. The read halts 3 residues ahead of the CDR3 end, with the missing end drawn from the germline J gene. The rearrangement uses TRBV5-1 and TRBJ2-2; TRBD2 matches at 14 bases. The germline V gene encodes CDR1 SGHRS and CDR2 YFSETQ. Trimming at V came to 5 bases and at J to 4 bases, leaving 7 bases not matched to a gene. The CDR3 has 17 amino acids. CDR3 bases read: TGCGCCAGCAGGGGACTAGCGGGAGTGGGAGGCACCGGGGAG. Its translation: CASRGLAGVGGTGE. The CDR3 as a whole reads CASRGLAGVGGTGELFF.

At least ten counts were recorded for this clone. With the read ending 3 residues before the CDR3 end, the germline J gene is used to fill in that end. This chain connects TRBV4-1 to TRBJ2-2, with 7 bases identical to TRBD2. The CDR3 has 18 residues. Per the germline V gene, CDR1 is MGHRA and CDR2 is YSYEKL. After removal of 4 bases from V and 3 bases from J, the junction contained 14 bases not matched to a gene. CDR3 sequence: CASSPWGEGSRYTGELFF. Incomplete CDR3 DNA: TGCGCCAGCAGCCCATGGGGGGAGGGGTCTAGGTACACCGGGGAG.

This clone was detected many times. The read ends 3 residues early relative to the CDR3; the germline J gene fills the gap. The rearrangement uses TRBV7-6 and TRBJ2-2; 10 bases fit TRBD2. The CDR3 has 17 amino acids. Trimming removed 0 bases from V and 7 bases from J; junction bases left unmatched: 8. The germline CDR1 and CDR2 sequences are SGHVS and FNYEAQ. The CDR3 region is CASSLARLAGAGGELFF. The DNA read from the CDR3 is TGTGCCAGCAGCTTAGCGCGTCTAGCGGGGGCTGGCGGGGAG.

This clone was picked up many times. The CDR3 end is not reached by the read, which stops 3 residues before it; the germline J gene fills it in. This chain links TRBV2 with TRBJ2-3; D gene unclear. The V end lost 7 bases, the J end lost 1 base, and 9 bases lay between the germline ends. CDR3 length equals 13 residues. Germline assignment: CDR1 SNHLY and CDR2 FYNNEI. The DNA read from the CDR3 is TGTGCCAGCACACGGGTAGGCACAGATACG. Encoded protein: CASTRVGTDT. The entire CDR3 protein reads CASTRVGTDTQYF.

At least ten counts were recorded for this clone. The missing CDR3 end, 3 residues past where the read stops, is filled in from the germline J gene. The chain joins TRBV2 to TRBJ2-3, with D maybe TRBD2 (6 bases). Trimming pared 1 base from V and 4 bases from J, leaving 9 bases between. The CDR3 has 14 residues. The V gene's germline CDR1 is SNHLY and CDR2 FYNNEI. The CDR3 spells CASSEGLAPDTQYF. The sequenced part of the CDR3 DNA is TGTGCCAGCAGTGAAGGGCTAGCGCCAGATACG.

There are many counts of this clone. The read terminates 3 residues ahead of where the CDR3 ends, so the germline J gene completes it. The chain has TRBV12-3 or TRBV12-4 and TRBJ2-5; perhaps TRBD1 as D (6 bases). Trimming removed 1 base at V and 4 bases at J, with 16 bases between. The CDR3 length is 16 residues. The CDR3 protein is CASSLDSGTLLETQYF. Partial CDR3 DNA: TGTGCCAGCAGTTTAGACTCCGGGACACTGTTAGAGACC.

In its sample, this clone was seen many times. The read gets to within 3 residues of the CDR3 end, and the germline J gene fills in the rest. The chain employs TRBV5-4 and TRBJ2-5, with 11 bases matching TRBD2. The trim removed 4 bases at V and 5 bases at J, leaving 7 bases unmatched. Germline CDR1 SGHNT, CDR2 YYREEE (reference sequence). The length of the CDR3 is 15 residues. The CDR3 DNA, read in part, is TGTGCCAGCAGCGGATTAGCGGGAGGGGGGGAGACC. Translation: CASSGLAGGGET. The CDR3 reads in full as CASSGLAGGGETQYF.

This clone was seen repeatedly, ten times or more. The read finishes 3 residues shy of the CDR3 end, and the germline J gene is used to complete it. The chain carries TRBV29-1 and TRBJ2-7, with D possibly TRBD1 on 5 matching bases. CDR3 size: 11 residues. V lost 7 bases to trimming and J lost 2 bases, with 9 bases between them. Germline V gene data show CDR1 as SQVTM and CDR2 as ANQGSEA. The CDR3 here is CSATAPYEQYF. The sequenced CDR3 bases are TGCAGCGCGACAGCCCCCTACGAG.

This clone showed up many times. The read terminates 3 residues ahead of where the CDR3 ends, so the germline J gene completes it. The J gene is TRBJ2-3, the V gene TRBV20-1; perhaps TRBD2 as D (6 bases). CDR3 length: 12 amino acids. Germline CDR1 is DFQATT and CDR2 is SNEGSKA (reference sequence). V shed 5 bases and J shed 6 bases, with 12 bases lying between them. CDR3 bases read: TGCAGTGCTGCGGGACTTGCCGATACG. This translates into CSAAGLADT. The full CDR3 is CSAAGLADTQYF.

With regard to this clone: The read finishes 3 residues shy of the CDR3 end, and the germline J gene is used to complete it. The identical CDR3 is also encoded by other nucleotide sequences in the sample. The J gene is TRBJ2-5, the V gene TRBV19; D not certain. V was trimmed by 1 base and J by 2 bases, leaving 20 bases between them. Germline CDR1 and CDR2: LNHDA and SQIVND (reference sequence). The CDR3 contains 18 residues. CDR3 bases read: TGTGCCAGTAGTATAGGCTATACCAAGAGGCGGCAGCAAGAGACC. This encodes CASSIGYTKRRQQET. The entire CDR3 protein reads CASSIGYTKRRQQETQYF.

At least ten counts were recorded for this clone. The missing CDR3 end, 3 residues past where the read stops, is filled in from the germline J gene. This chain connects TRBV20-1 to TRBJ1-6, with D possibly TRBD1 on 5 matching bases. V lost 3 bases to trimming and J lost 7 bases, with 13 bases between them. The CDR3 covers 14 residues. Germline CDR1 is DFQATT and CDR2 is SNEGSKA (reference sequence). The sequenced CDR3 bases are TGCAGTGCTAGCGCAGGGAGTACGAATTCACCC. This gives the protein CSASAGSTNSP. The whole CDR3 is CSASAGSTNSPLHF.

This clone has a count of ten or more. The read terminates 3 residues ahead of where the CDR3 ends, so the germline J gene completes it. The chain joins TRBV19 to TRBJ1-1; 7 bases agree with TRBD1. Looked up from germline, CDR1 is LNHDA and CDR2 is SQIVND (reference sequence). The length of the CDR3 is 15 residues. After removal of 3 bases from V and 5 bases from J, the junction contained 9 bases not matched to a gene. CDR3 DNA (partial): TGTGCCAGTAGTATGGCACAGGGGATGGGGACTGAA. Translation: CASSMAQGMGTE. The entire CDR3 sequence reads CASSMAQGMGTEAFF.

This clone was recorded at least ten times. The CDR3 extends 3 residues past the end of the read, so its final part is completed from the germline J gene. The chain employs TRBV19 and TRBJ1-5; D is possibly TRBD1 (5 bases). V was cut by 1 base and J by 7 bases, with 11 bases left in between. The CDR3 runs 14 residues. Germline loops: CDR1 LNHDA, CDR2 SQIVND (reference sequence). The CDR3 sequence: CASSIVAGKQPQHF. Partial CDR3 DNA: TGTGCCAGTAGTATAGTGGCAGGGAAACAGCCC.